This T cell receptor (beta chain) was profiled in a study of T cells in Graves' hyperthyroidism and ophthalmopathy (dated by TCRdb to the late 2010s). Regarding the study in general: Peripheral blood was collected at initial diagnosis, before any treatment. An independent validation cohort of around 19 hyperthyroidism patients and over 15 patients who later progressed to ophthalmopathy tested prospective prediction of ophthalmopathy. The approximately 100 discovery patients were randomly divided into training and test sets at a 7:3 ratio. The paper describes TCR Vbeta CDR3 sequencing of around 140 peripheral blood samples, made up of roughly 45 ophthalmopathy patients, over 70 hyperthyroidism patients and around 17 progressor patients. Following sampling, methimazole starting at 30 mg daily was given to hyperthyroidism patients, and high-dose intravenous methylprednisolone was given to ophthalmopathy patients. TCR V-J signatures able to tell the groups apart were searched for in a discovery cohort of 100 or so patients, of whom approximately 40 had Graves' ophthalmopathy and 57 had stable Graves' hyperthyroidism. In addition, the study compared T-cell repertoires in thyroid tissue and in blood from several Graves' hyperthyroidism patients.

The paper's findings and limits, for the study overall: A 13 V-J signature model separated ophthalmopathy from stable hyperthyroidism, with around 90% sensitivity and 81.08% specificity in cross-validation and 80%/75% in testing. In validation, the model predicted progression to ophthalmopathy with 55% to 71% sensitivity and 72% to 75% specificity, a median of around 6.6 months before onset. No statistical method was used to set the sample size in advance, and investigators knew the group allocation. Most expanded thyroid clonotypes (frequency above 0.001) were also found in blood, which suggests that blood repertoires may mirror thyroid immune responses.

TCR beta CDR3 regions were amplified from RNA transcripts. The first round of RT-PCR for the TCR CDR3 was performed with the HTBI primer set and the Qiagen OneStep RT-PCR kit. Libraries were constructed in a second round of multiplex PCR, after which size selection and purification were carried out. Paired-end sequencing of the libraries was performed with 100 bp reads on an Illumina HiSeq2000. Regarding the original processing steps: SOAPnuke was used to process the raw data, throwing out any read that contained adapters or uncalled bases, had a mean Phred below 15, or lacked an exact constant-primer or identifier match. High-quality paired reads were merged with COPE v1.2.5, and unique nucleotide sequences were defined as clonotypes. Clonotypes were aligned to IMGT TRBV, TRBD and TRBJ reference segments using MiTCR v1.1. Only V-J combinations with frequency above 0.0001, covering 99% to 99.2% of repertoires, were analysed. The TCS score was defined as the ratio of F50 (clonal expansion) to E x V (chaos), calculated using BLOSUM62-based TCRdist between CDR3 peptides within each V-J. Welch's t-statistics and random forest reduced roughly 530 V-J features to about 13, which were used in a naive Bayes classifier (R e1071). The public reads were run again by TCRdb, first through fastp at Q25 and then through MiXCR, and only productive beta chains were kept. Each CDR3 protein gets just one entry, which takes the most common genes and DNA from the rows behind it. None of the V and J calls come from the authors' own analysis; TCRdb made them. A total of around 520,000 distinct CDR3 sequences appear in this sample, about 15% of them only once. The ten largest make up less than 20% of the sample.

Via the germline V gene, CDR1 is SGHTA and CDR2 FQGTGA. The junction carries 10 bases between V and J, which are trimmed by 3 bases and 4 bases respectively. The CDR3 runs 15 residues from the cysteine to the phenylalanine. Only CDR3 DNA is held: 45 bases, read in frame from base 1. Graves' hyperthyroidism was defined as stable when no progression to ophthalmopathy occurred over 18 months of follow-up. The hyperthyroidism patients were between 18 and 65 years old and newly diagnosed, with a disease duration of less than 2 months. The study excluded patients with uncontrolled infections, other autoimmune diseases, pregnancy or lactation. Diagnoses were based on clinical symptoms, serum thyroxine and TRAb, thyroid ultrasound and orbital computed tomography. PBMCs were separated from 10 ml of fresh peripheral blood using Ficoll-Paque density gradient centrifugation. Trizol reagent was used to extract total RNA, and RNA quality was then checked on an Agilent 2100 Bioanalyzer.

The sample holds many counts of this clonotype. The antigen this receptor binds is unknown. Base qualities are not recorded, but no much larger clone differs from it by a single base. The V gene is TRBV7-3 and the J gene is TRBJ2-6; the D gene assignment is ambiguous. This clonotype was obtained from a woman between 18 and 29 years old with Graves' hyperthyroidism. The material sequenced was blood. CDR3 sequence: CASSFRTIGANVLTF. The DNA sequence is given as TGTGCCAGCAGCTTTAGGACGATCGGGGCCAACGTCCTGACTTTC.